The 17 T cell receptor beta chains in this list originate from one sample, sequenced in a study of control samples from healthy donors and cancer patients. The assay was immunoSEQ multiplex PCR, and TCRdb's table has in-frame clones only and misses some. There are approximately 170,000 clones in the sample; 92% occur only once, and 0.65% to 0.85% lies in the top ten. Sequencing was carried out using blood. These receptors all stem from a woman under 40 in good health.

This clone was observed once. The CDR3 sequence is CASSLGTLEKLFF. DNA of the CDR3: TGTGCCAGCAGTTTGGGGACTCTAGAAAAACTGTTTTTT. The chain carries TRBV28 and TRBJ1-4; a weak D match, TRBD1 (5 bases). V was shortened by 3 bases and J by 8 bases, with 10 bases between the two germline ends. Germline loops: CDR1 MDHEN, CDR2 SYDVKM. The CDR3 is 13 residues long.

The chain carries TRBV25-1 and TRBJ2-3; D unresolved. V was shortened by 4 bases and J by 2 bases, with 13 bases between the two germline ends. The CDR3 has 15 amino acids. CDR1 MGHDK and CDR2 SYGVNS come from the germline V gene. CDR3 sequence (DNA): TGTGCCAGCAGTGGTATGAACCGCCTCACAGATACGCAGTATTTT. Protein: CASSGMNRLTDTQYF.

The J gene is TRBJ1-5, the V gene TRBV16, with 8 bases that match TRBD1. The CDR3 extends over 15 amino acids. V dropped 4 bases and J dropped 7; count of bases not matched to a gene: 9. Germline loops: CDR1 KGHSY, CDR2 FQNENV. As DNA, the CDR3 is TGTGCCAGCAGCCGTGCAGGGGGCGCGAGGCAGCCCCAGCATTTT. Translation: CASSRAGGARQPQHF.

V usage is TRBV21-1 and J usage is TRBJ2-1; TRBD2, the table's D call, lacks a check against the DNA. TRBV21-1 is shown as a pseudogene. The CDR3 sequence is 22 residues long. The CDR3 nucleotides are TGTGCCAGCAGCAAACGTCCCGGACTAGCGGGAGGATGTAGGGGCTCCTACAATGAGCAGTTCTTC. Its translation: CASSKRPGLAGGCRGSYNEQFF.

In nucleotides, the CDR3 is TGTGCCAGCACCATTTTGAGGGGTGGAACCGGGGAGCTGTTTTTT. Translating gives CASTILRGGTGELFF. The chain combines TRBV7-9 with TRBJ2-2; either TRBD1 or TRBD2 may supply D (5 bases each). Looked up from germline, CDR1 is SEHNR and CDR2 is FQNEAQ (reference sequence). The CDR3 spans 15 residues. V lost 7 bases and J 5 bases, leaving 17 bases between the germline ends.

V and J are TRBV18 and TRBJ2-1; TRBD2 matches at 10 bases. Germline V CDR1 and CDR2: KGHSH, LQKENI. With V trimmed by 2 bases and J by 8 bases, 12 bases remained unmatched. This CDR3 has 17 amino acids. As DNA, the CDR3 is TGTGCCAGCTCACCAAAGCTTCTAGCGGGAGCGCTCTATGAGCAGTTCTTC. Encoded protein: CASSPKLLAGALYEQFF.

V usage is TRBV28 and J usage is TRBJ2-7, with unresolved D. The V gene lost 5 bases and the J gene lost 7 bases, with 21 bases spanning the gap. The CDR3 runs to 15 residues. The germline CDR1 and CDR2 sequences are MDHEN and SYDVKM. CDR3 protein: CASSPGQASVGEQYF. The CDR3 coding sequence is TGTGCCAGCAGTCCGGGTCAAGCCTCCGTGGGTGAGCAGTACTTC.

This chain links TRBV10-1 with TRBJ2-1; either TRBD1 or TRBD2 may supply D (5 bases each). The CDR3 length is 15 residues. Looked up from germline, CDR1 is WNHNN and CDR2 is SYGVQD (reference sequence). Between the trimmed V and J ends, which lost 6 bases and 7 bases, there was a span of 19 bases. The CDR3: CASSRDLATVNEQFF. CDR3 nucleotides: TGCGCCAGCAGCCGGGACCTTGCCACCGTTAATGAGCAGTTCTTC.

V gene TRBV12-3 or TRBV12-4 combines with J gene TRBJ1-2; D remains unclear. This CDR3 region has 12 residues. Trimming removed 5 bases at V and 3 bases at J, with 7 bases between. The CDR3 sequence: CASSRLYYGYTF. The CDR3 nucleotides read TGTGCCAGCAGTCGGCTCTACTATGGCTACACCTTC.

This chain links TRBV7-8 with TRBJ2-5; 11 bases agree with TRBD2. The CDR3 is 18 amino acids. Germline values: CDR1 SGHVS, CDR2 FQNEAQ. V lost 3 bases, J lost 5 bases, and 14 bases stayed unmatched. In DNA form, the CDR3 reads TGTGCCAGCAGCTTCCCCCACTACGTAGCTAGCGGGAGGGAGACCCAGTACTTC. It specifies CASSFPHYVASGRETQYF.

As regards this clone: Other DNA sequences within the sample encode an identical CDR3. The chain carries TRBV7-9 and TRBJ1-4, with no clear D. Germline V gene sequence: CDR1 SEHNR, CDR2 FQNEAQ (reference sequence). CDR3 size: 12 residues. Trimming took 6 bases from V and 5 from J, leaving 7 bases between them. The CDR3 sequence is CASSLGNEKLFF. The CDR3 bases are TGTGCCAGCAGTCTAGGGAATGAAAAACTGTTTTTT. The full variable domain, completed using reference TRBV7-9 and TRBJ1-4, is DTGVSQNPRHKITKRGQNVTFRCDPISEHNRLYWYRQTLGQGPEFLTYFQNEAQLEKSRLLSDRFSAERPKGSFSTLEIQRTEQGDSAMYLCASSLGNEKLFFGSGTQLSVL.

This chain links TRBV5-4 with TRBJ2-3; D gene uncertain. The germline V gene has CDR1 SGHNT and CDR2 YYREEE (reference sequence). V lost 2 bases and J lost 3, with 7 bases in between. The CDR3 runs 13 residues. The CDR3 reads CASSFGSTDTQYF. The CDR3 DNA is TGTGCCAGCAGCTTTGGCTCAACAGATACGCAGTATTTT. Using reference TRBV5-4 and TRBJ2-3 for the parts outside the CDR3, the full variable domain is ETGVTQSPTHLIKTRGQQVTLRCSSQSGHNTVSWYQQALGQGPQFIFQYYREEENGRGNFPPRFSGLQFPNYSSELNVNALELDDSALYLCASSFGSTDTQYFGPGTRLTVL.

In its sample, this clone was seen once. V and J are TRBV2 and TRBJ2-7; weak D call: TRBD1 (6 bases). The germline gives CDR1 SNHLY, CDR2 FYNNEI. V lost 6 bases and J 3 bases, leaving 21 bases between the germline ends. CDR3 length: 16 amino acids. CDR3 in DNA: TGTGCCAGCAGCGAGCCACCGTGGGGGCTCGACTACGAGCAGTACTTC. Its translation is CASSEPPWGLDYEQYF.

The J gene is TRBJ2-1, the V gene TRBV6-4; 7 nucleotides match TRBD2. This CDR3 spans 20 amino acids. CDR1 is MRHNA, CDR2 SNTAGT, per germline. V shed 3 bases, J shed 0 bases, and the junction held 17 bases outside the gene matches. The DNA for the CDR3 is TGTGCCAGCAGTGAACTACTAGCGAGGAGACGCCAAGGCTCCTACAATGAGCAGTTCTTC. Its translation: CASSELLARRRQGSYNEQFF.

The rearrangement links TRBV7-9 to TRBJ2-1; 11 bases are shared with TRBD2. V was pared by 1 base and J by 1 base, with 3 bases of the junction left unmatched. The CDR3 covers 17 residues. The V gene's germline CDR1 is SEHNR and CDR2 FQNEAQ (reference sequence). The CDR3 nucleotides read TGTGCCAGCAGCTTAGAGACTAGCGGGGATTCCTACAATGAGCAGTTCTTC. This sequence encodes CASSLETSGDSYNEQFF. Looking up the rest from reference TRBV7-9 and TRBJ2-1 gives the full variable domain: DTGVSQNPRHKITKRGQNVTFRCDPISEHNRLYWYRQTLGQGPEFLTYFQNEAQLEKSRLLSDRFSAERPKGSFSTLEIQRTEQGDSAMYLCASSLETSGDSYNEQFFGPGTRLTVL.

V gene TRBV2 combines with J gene TRBJ2-2; no firm D call. The V and J ends lost 7 bases and 1 base respectively, with 10 bases between them. Germline V CDR1 and CDR2: SNHLY, FYNNEI. There are 14 residues in the CDR3. The CDR3 is CASTPGRNTGELFF. CDR3 DNA sequence: TGTGCCAGCACACCCGGCCGGAACACCGGGGAGCTGTTTTTT.

The rearrangement joins TRBV7-2 to TRBJ2-7; 13 bases line up with TRBD2. V was clipped by 6 bases and J by 3 bases; unmatched bases: 11. Germline V gene lookup returns CDR1 SGHTA and CDR2 FQGNSA. The CDR3 covers 17 residues. The CDR3: CASRANPGTSGNYEQYF. Written as DNA, the CDR3 is TGTGCCAGCAGGGCGAACCCAGGGACTAGCGGGAACTACGAGCAGTACTTC.